Included here is one TCR beta chain sequence, with context. This CDR3 is 17 amino acids long. CDR1 is SGDLS, CDR2 YYNGEE, per germline. After removal of 0 bases from V and 8 bases from J, the junction contained 12 bases not matched to a gene. In the study's own analysis: Amplified reference gene primers provided the basis for estimating nucleated cell counts. The protocol was immunoSEQ multiplex PCR, while the TCRdb copy is restricted to in-frame clones and leaves out a portion. For V, J and clone size, that table is used; D and trimming come from the DNA. Of over 200,000 clones listed, about 73% are singletons. The data derive from a study of blood T cell repertoires in COVID-19. Across the whole study: Researchers got acute and convalescent COVID-19 samples from the United States, Italy and Spain.

The TCR originated in a woman of 80 years or more with acute or convalescent COVID-19. Sequenced: peripheral blood. V and J are TRBV9 and TRBJ1-4; 8 bases agree with TRBD1. CDR3 sequence (DNA): TGTGCCAGCAGCGTAGCAGGGGGCAGGGGCGCTACCGAAAAACTGTTTTTT. Amino acids: CASSVAGGRGATEKLFF.